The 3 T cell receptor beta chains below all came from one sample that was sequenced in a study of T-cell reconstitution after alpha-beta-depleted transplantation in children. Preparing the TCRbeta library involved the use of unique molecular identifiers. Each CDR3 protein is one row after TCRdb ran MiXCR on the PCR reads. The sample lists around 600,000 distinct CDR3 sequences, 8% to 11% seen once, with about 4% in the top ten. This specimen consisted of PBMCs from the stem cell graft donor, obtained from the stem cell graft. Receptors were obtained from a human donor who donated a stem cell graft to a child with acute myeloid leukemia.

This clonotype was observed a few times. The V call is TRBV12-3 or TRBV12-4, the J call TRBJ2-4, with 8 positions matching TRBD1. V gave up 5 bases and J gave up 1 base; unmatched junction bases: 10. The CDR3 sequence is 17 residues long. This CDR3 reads CASSPSRTGSAKNIQYF. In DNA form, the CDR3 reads TGTGCCAGCAGTCCATCCAGGACAGGGTCCGCCAAAAACATTCAGTACTTC.

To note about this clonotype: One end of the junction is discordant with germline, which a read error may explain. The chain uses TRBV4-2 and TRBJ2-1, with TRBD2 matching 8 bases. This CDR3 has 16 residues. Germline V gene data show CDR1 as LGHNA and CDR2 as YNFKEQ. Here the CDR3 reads CARSPGISGTHLEQFF. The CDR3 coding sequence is TGTGCCAGGAGCCCCGGGATTAGCGGGACCCACCTGGAGCAGTTCTTC.

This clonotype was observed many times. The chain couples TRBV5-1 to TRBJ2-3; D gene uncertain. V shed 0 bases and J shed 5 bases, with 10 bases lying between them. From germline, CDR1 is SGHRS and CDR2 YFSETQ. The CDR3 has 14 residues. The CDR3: CASSLGSVGDTQYF. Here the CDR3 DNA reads TGCGCCAGCAGCTTGGGTTCTGTCGGAGATACGCAGTATTTT.